These 31 T cell receptor beta chains were sequenced from one sample in a study of T-cell reconstitution after alpha-beta-depleted transplantation in children. Construction of the TCRbeta library involved unique molecular identifiers. TCRdb analysed the PCR reads with MiXCR anew, one entry per CDR3 protein. This sample yields 450,000 to 550,000 distinct CDR3 sequences, of which roughly an eighth are seen a single time; 13% to 15% belongs to the top ten. The sample was PBMCs, mostly from graft donor cells, taken 180 days after TCRalphabeta/CD19-depleted stem cell transplant. These receptors all stem from a female patient aged 2 to 10 who had a stem cell transplant for aplastic anemia, so the T cells may come from the graft donor.

This clonotype was observed at least ten times. The chain carries TRBV24-1 and TRBJ2-1; D is undetermined. Germline-derived CDR1 and CDR2 are KGHDR and SFDVKD. Trimming took off 2 bases at V and 7 bases at J, with 2 bases between the two ends. The CDR3 runs 11 residues. The CDR3 spells CATSDSNEQFF. DNA for the CDR3: TGTGCCACCAGTGATTCTAATGAGCAGTTCTTC.

This chain connects TRBV7-2 to TRBJ2-1, with 10 bases identical to TRBD2. The CDR3 spans 17 residues. After removal of 4 bases from V and 2 bases from J, the junction contained 8 bases not matched to a gene. CDR1 and CDR2 from the germline V gene are SGHTA and FQGNSA. CDR3: CASSSSPLAGAYNEQFF. The DNA for the CDR3 is TGTGCCAGCAGCTCGTCACCCCTAGCGGGGGCCTACAATGAGCAGTTCTTC.

V is TRBV20-1 and J is TRBJ2-2; no firm D call. V was clipped by 4 bases and J by 2 bases, with 17 bases between them. Germline lookup yields CDR1 DFQATT and CDR2 SNEGSKA (reference sequence). The length of the CDR3 is 16 residues. The CDR3 here is CSATPPALLNTGELFF. The CDR3 DNA sequence: TGCAGTGCTACCCCTCCGGCCTTACTTAACACCGGGGAGCTGTTTTTT.

The chain joins TRBV18 to TRBJ2-7; TRBD1 agrees at 9 bases. J gave up 6 bases and V 5 bases, and 5 bases lay outside the gene matches. The germline V gene has CDR1 KGHSH and CDR2 LQKENI. The CDR3 extends over 13 amino acids. This chain's CDR3 is CASSRQGVVEQYV. The CDR3 nucleotides read TGTGCCAGCTCAAGACAGGGGGTGGTCGAGCAGTACGTC.

The rearrangement links TRBV19 to TRBJ1-6, with 9 bases aligning to TRBD1. The CDR3 is 13 residues long. From germline, CDR1 is LNHDA and CDR2 SQIVND (reference sequence). J gave up 8 bases and V 9 bases, and 5 bases lay outside the gene matches. The CDR3 region is CASLDRGDSPLHF. In DNA, the CDR3 is TGTGCCAGCCTGGACAGGGGAGATTCACCCCTCCACTTT.

Here the CDR3 DNA reads TGCGCCAGCAGCTTCCGGGACAACTCCTACGAGCAGTACTTC. It encodes CASSFRDNSYEQYF. The chain has TRBV5-1 and TRBJ2-7; possibly TRBD1 for D (6 bases). The germline V gene encodes CDR1 SGHRS and CDR2 YFSETQ. The CDR3 length is 14 residues. Between the trimmed V and J ends, which lost 2 bases and 0 bases, there was a span of 9 bases.

There are a few counts of this clonotype. The chain uses TRBV29-1 and TRBJ2-1; D is undetermined. Germline-derived CDR1 and CDR2 are SQVTM and ANQGSEA. Trimming shortened V by 7 bases and J by 10 bases, and 14 bases separated the two germline ends. The CDR3 has 11 residues. CDR3 region: CSARTLPEQFF. CDR3 nucleotide sequence: TGCAGCGCACGGACCCTCCCGGAGCAGTTCTTC.

The genes are TRBV7-3 and TRBJ2-1; D is perhaps TRBD1 or TRBD2 (5 bases each). This CDR3 is 16 amino acids long. Germline values: CDR1 SGHTA, CDR2 FQGTGA. V lost 5 bases and J 4 bases, leaving 18 bases between the germline ends. Written as DNA, the CDR3 is TGTGCCAGCAGCCAACACGGGGCTACCATTTACAATGAGCAGTTCTTC. It specifies CASSQHGATIYNEQFF.

The chain joins TRBV27 to TRBJ2-1; TRBD2 matches at 9 bases. The V gene end was trimmed by 5 bases and the J gene end by 0 bases; junction bases not matched to a gene: 11. The germline CDR1 and CDR2 sequences are MNHEY and SMNVEV (reference sequence). This CDR3 has 18 residues. This CDR3 reads CASSLPGTSQSSYNEQFF. The CDR3 coding sequence is TGTGCCAGCAGTCTACCCGGGACTAGCCAAAGCTCCTACAATGAGCAGTTCTTC.

The chain uses TRBV7-2 and TRBJ1-3; the D gene is possibly TRBD1 (5 bases). Germline V gene sequence: CDR1 SGHTA, CDR2 FQGNSA. V was shortened by 4 bases and J by 0 bases, with 13 bases between the two germline ends. This CDR3 region has 16 residues. CDR3 loop: CASSYGGPFSGNTIYF. The CDR3 nucleotides are TGTGCCAGCAGCTACGGGGGTCCGTTCTCTGGAAACACCATATATTTT.

The chain has TRBV6-2 or TRBV6-3 and TRBJ1-6; a weak D match, TRBD1 (6 bases). Trimming stripped 11 bases from V and 3 bases from J, with 14 bases between. CDR3 length: 14 residues. From germline, CDR1 is MNHEY and CDR2 SVGEGT. The DNA of the CDR3 is TGTGCCGGAGCCACGGGACACTATAATTCACCCCTCCACTTT. Its translation is CAGATGHYNSPLHF.

This chain links TRBV29-1 with TRBJ2-1; TRBD2 aligns across 9 bases. There are 19 residues in the CDR3. Germline V lookup: CDR1 SQVTM, CDR2 ANQGSEA. Trimming at V came to 2 bases and at J to 0 bases, leaving 14 bases not matched to a gene. CDR3 in DNA: TGCAGCGTTGAATATGGGAGACTAGCGGACGACAGCTCCTACAATGAGCAGTTCTTC. It yields the protein CSVEYGRLADDSSYNEQFF.

This clonotype was recorded at least ten times. This chain connects TRBV5-1 to TRBJ2-5; 8 nucleotides agree with TRBD2. Germline loops: CDR1 SGHRS, CDR2 YFSETQ. The length of the CDR3 is 15 residues. Trimming removed 0 bases from V and 4 bases from J; junction bases left unmatched: 5. The CDR3 bases are TGCGCCAGCAGCTTGGACGGGAGGGCCGGAGAGACCCAGTACTTC. This sequence encodes CASSLDGRAGETQYF.

Ten or more counts support this clonotype. CDR3 DNA: TGTGCCAGCAGCCCCTACCCGGGACAGGGGATCGGGGAGCTGTTTTTT. It specifies CASSPYPGQGIGELFF. The chain recombines TRBV7-2 with TRBJ2-2; 10 bases agree with TRBD1. With 5 bases clipped from V and 7 bases from J, the junction kept 10 bases outside the gene matches. The germline V gene has CDR1 SGHTA and CDR2 FQGNSA. The CDR3 spans 16 residues.

The J gene is TRBJ1-4, the V gene TRBV2, with D uncertain. V lost 7 bases to trimming and J lost 8 bases, with 23 bases between them. From germline, CDR1 is SNHLY and CDR2 FYNNEI. The length of the CDR3 is 16 residues. This CDR3 is CASKKSSLGNLEKLFF. CDR3 coding DNA: TGTGCCAGCAAAAAGAGCTCCCTTGGAAATTTGGAAAAACTGTTTTTT.

This clonotype turned up a few times. The chain has TRBV29-1 and TRBJ2-7, with 10 positions matching TRBD1. The CDR3 is 13 residues long. From germline, CDR1 is SQVTM and CDR2 ANQGSEA. V gave up 6 bases and J gave up 0 bases; unmatched junction bases: 2. Here the CDR3 reads CSVDRGSSYEQYF. Here the CDR3 DNA reads TGCAGCGTGGACAGGGGGAGCTCCTACGAGCAGTACTTC.

This clonotype appeared many times. The V gene is TRBV7-3, the J gene TRBJ2-2; D unclear. The CDR3 contains 14 residues. V was shortened by 5 bases and J by 1 base, with 8 bases between the two germline ends. The germline V gene encodes CDR1 SGHTA and CDR2 FQGTGA. The CDR3 loop reads CASSPYKNTGELFF. The CDR3 nucleotides are TGTGCCAGCAGCCCCTACAAGAACACCGGGGAGCTGTTTTTT.

This clonotype was picked up a small number of times. The CDR3 reads CASSLWQGNEKLFF. The CDR3 DNA follows: TGTGCCAGCAGTTTATGGCAGGGGAATGAAAAACTGTTTTTT. The chain links TRBV28 to TRBJ1-4; D is possibly TRBD1 (6 bases). The length of the CDR3 is 14 residues. Deletions cut 0 bases from V and 5 bases from J, with 7 bases between. CDR1 and CDR2 from the germline V gene are MDHEN and SYDVKM.

The chain is built from TRBV20-1 and TRBJ2-7; D is unclear. Per germline, CDR1 DFQATT and CDR2 SNEGSKA (reference sequence). The CDR3 extends over 13 amino acids. Trimming removed 3 bases at V and 2 bases at J, with 11 bases between. CDR3 protein: CSARGPRAYEQYF. The DNA of the CDR3 is TGCAGTGCTAGGGGCCCCCGGGCCTACGAGCAGTACTTC.

This clonotype was seen repeatedly, ten times or more. Written as DNA, the CDR3 is TGCAGCGTTGAGGGCAGGGGGCAGCGAACCTACAATGAGCAGTTCTTC. This translates into CSVEGRGQRTYNEQFF. The chain links TRBV29-1 to TRBJ2-1, with 8 bases that match TRBD1. Germline values: CDR1 SQVTM, CDR2 ANQGSEA. Germline trimming cut 3 bases from V and 2 bases from J; bases unmatched to any gene: 9. The CDR3 covers 16 residues.

V is TRBV6-2 or TRBV6-3 and J is TRBJ2-7, with D perhaps TRBD1 (5 bases). V was pared by 0 bases and J by 6 bases, with 9 bases between. In germline, CDR1 is MNHEY, CDR2 SVGEGT. This CDR3 is 13 amino acids long. The CDR3 DNA sequence: TGTGCCAGCAGTTACTCCAGAACAGGCGAGCAGTACGTC. It is translated as CASSYSRTGEQYV.

The chain recombines TRBV7-8 with TRBJ2-1, with TRBD2 matching over 7 bases. The V gene end was trimmed by 3 bases and the J gene end by 12 bases; junction bases not matched to a gene: 5. CDR3 length: 12 residues. Per the germline V gene, CDR1 is SGHVS and CDR2 is FQNEAQ. This CDR3 reads CASSFGREAQFF. CDR3 bases: TGTGCCAGCAGCTTCGGTCGGGAGGCGCAGTTCTTC.

This clonotype turned up a few times. The rearrangement joins TRBV27 to TRBJ2-2, with a tentative D call TRBD2 (6 bases). V gave up 3 bases and J gave up 0 bases, with 14 bases separating them. Germline V CDR1 and CDR2: MNHEY, SMNVEV (reference sequence). The CDR3 is made up of 17 amino acids. The DNA of the CDR3 is TGTGCCAGCAGTTTGCGACCGGGAGCATCGAACACCGGGGAGCTGTTTTTT. This codes for CASSLRPGASNTGELFF.

This clonotype has ten or more counts. The chain couples TRBV18 to TRBJ2-3; D not resolved. This CDR3 region has 12 residues. Germline V gives CDR1 KGHSH, CDR2 LQKENI. The V end lost 4 bases, the J end lost 5 bases, and 7 bases lay between the germline ends. CDR3 coding DNA: TGTGCCAGCTCACGGAGTTTAGATACGCAGTATTTT. Amino acids: CASSRSLDTQYF.

The V call is TRBV29-1, the J call TRBJ1-2; tentatively, D is TRBD1 (6 bases). The CDR3 extends over 15 amino acids. Germline lookup yields CDR1 SQVTM and CDR2 ANQGSEA. V was trimmed by 0 bases and J by 2 bases, leaving 13 bases between them. DNA of the CDR3: TGCAGCGTTGAAGAGGGGCGGACAGAAAACTATGGCTACACCTTC. Translated: CSVEEGRTENYGYTF.

This clonotype was counted many times. The CDR3 region is CASSFSPGQGSYEQYF. Here the CDR3 DNA reads TGCGCCAGCAGCTTCTCTCCGGGACAGGGCTCCTACGAGCAGTACTTC. The genes are TRBV5-1 and TRBJ2-7, with 9 nucleotides matching TRBD1. Unmatched junction bases numbered 6, after V lost 2 bases and J lost 0 bases. CDR3 length equals 16 residues. CDR1 and CDR2 from the germline V gene are SGHRS and YFSETQ.

The chain joins TRBV6-5 to TRBJ1-2; 9 bases agree with TRBD1. After removal of 4 bases from V and 4 bases from J, the junction contained 16 bases not matched to a gene. CDR1 MNHEY and CDR2 SVGAGI come from the germline V gene. The CDR3 loop spans 18 amino acids. CDR3: CASSWSGQGIGVGYGYTF. The CDR3 nucleotides read TGTGCCAGCAGTTGGTCGGGACAGGGCATTGGAGTCGGCTATGGCTACACCTTC.

This clonotype was observed a few times. The rearrangement links TRBV20-1 to TRBJ2-7; 8 bases are shared with TRBD1. This CDR3 is 14 amino acids long. CDR1 DFQATT and CDR2 SNEGSKA come from the germline V gene (reference sequence). Germline trimming cut 5 bases from V and 6 bases from J; bases unmatched to any gene: 12. CDR3 DNA: TGCAGTGCTCGACGGACAGGGACCCAATCCGAGCAGTACGTC. Amino acid sequence: CSARRTGTQSEQYV.

Ten or more counts support this clonotype. The V call is TRBV2, the J call TRBJ2-5; 9 positions match TRBD1. In germline, CDR1 is SNHLY, CDR2 FYNNEI. Trimming cost V 5 bases and J 0 bases; bases outside gene matches: 4. The CDR3 loop spans 15 amino acids. The CDR3 DNA is TGTGCCAGCAGTTTTGACAGGGGGAACCAAGAGACCCAGTACTTC. This sequence encodes CASSFDRGNQETQYF.

This clonotype has a handful of counts. The chain is built from TRBV5-6 and TRBJ1-4, with a tentative D call TRBD1 (6 bases). CDR1 is SGHDT and CDR2 is YYEEEE in the germline V gene. This CDR3 contains 14 residues. Trimming took off 4 bases at V and 7 bases at J, with 14 bases between the two ends. The DNA of the CDR3 is TGTGCCAGCAGCATCACAGGGTTTGGTGAAAAACTGTTTTTT. Its translation is CASSITGFGEKLFF.

This clonotype has more than one count but fewer than ten. The V gene is TRBV7-2, the J gene TRBJ1-1, with D tentatively TRBD1 (5 bases). The CDR3 has 13 amino acids. V shed 5 bases and J shed 4 bases, with 11 bases lying between them. In germline, CDR1 is SGHTA, CDR2 FQGNSA. The chain's CDR3 is CASSPQAATEAFF. The DNA for the CDR3 is TGTGCCAGCAGCCCACAGGCGGCCACTGAAGCTTTCTTT.